This is a list of T cell receptor beta chains from one sample in a study of identical twins. TCRdb reprocessed the 5' RACE reads via MiXCR and lists one record per CDR3 protein. The data hold some 730,000 distinct CDR3 sequences, with about 20% observed a single time. These same data were also listed under a study on T cells expressing NK-cell markers.

Sequenced: PBMCs. The receptors originated from a woman between 18 and 29 years old in good health. Each CDR3 is given with its conserved first and last residue. D genes are given only for firm matches. The size field is filled for only some rows; it gives once, few, many or a size class.

V gene	clone size	J gene	D gene	CDR3 protein	CDR3 DNA
TRBV18	.	TRBJ2-7	.	CASSPRPQFEQYF	TGTGCCAGCTCACCCCGTCCCCAGTTTGAGCAGTACTTC
TRBV27	few	TRBJ2-7	.	CASNPLGRSYEQYF	TGTGCCAGCAACCCTCTAGGGAGGAGCTACGAGCAGTACTTC
TRBV6-1	few	TRBJ1-2	.	CASSPGWGTNYGYTF	TGTGCCAGCAGCCCCGGATGGGGAACTAACTATGGCTACACCTTC
TRBV12-3/TRBV12-4	.	TRBJ2-2	.	CASSTGGTNTGELFF	TGTGCCAGCAGCACCGGGGGAACGAACACCGGGGAGCTGTTTTTT
TRBV7-6	.	TRBJ2-1	TRBD1	CASSLNPGQARSNEQFF	TGTGCCAGCAGCTTAAATCCCGGACAGGCCAGATCCAATGAGCAGTTCTTC
TRBV29-1	.	TRBJ1-1	.	CSVVWGSNTEAFF	TGCAGCGTTGTTTGGGGGTCTAACACTGAAGCTTTCTTT
TRBV27	few	TRBJ2-1	.	CASSSQVKEQFF	TGTGCCAGCAGTTCACAGGTTAAGGAGCAGTTCTTC
TRBV6-2/TRBV6-3	few	TRBJ2-6	TRBD1	CASSHRGAGANVLTF	TGTGCCAGCAGCCACAGGGGGGCAGGGGCCAACGTCCTGACTTTC
TRBV30	.	TRBJ2-7	.	CAWKKQGITRLPYEQYF	TGTGCCTGGAAGAAACAGGGAATTACACGGCTACCCTACGAGCAGTACTTC
TRBV10-3	many	TRBJ2-7	.	CAISGVTGAYEQYF	TGTGCCATCAGTGGGGTGACAGGCGCCTACGAGCAGTACTTC
TRBV7-9	few	TRBJ2-1	.	CASSSKTPSSYNEQFF	TGTGCCAGCAGCTCGAAGACTCCGAGCTCCTACAATGAGCAGTTCTTC
TRBV20-1	few	TRBJ2-3	TRBD2	CSALPQAGTTDTQYF	TGCAGTGCCTTACCCCAAGCGGGAACCACAGATACGCAGTATTTT
TRBV20-1	few	TRBJ2-7	TRBD1	CSAREDRGGYEQYF	TGCAGTGCTAGAGAGGACAGGGGCGGCTACGAGCAGTACTTC
TRBV18	many	TRBJ2-5	.	CASSPGFQETQYF	TGCGCCAGCAGCCCTGGGTTCCAAGAGACCCAGTACTTC